One and the same sample provided the 27 T cell receptor beta chains below, sequenced in a study of shared clonotypes between healthy human individuals. Produced via immunoSEQ multiplex PCR; TCRdb's table is partial and in-frame only. This sample yields 2 million to 3 million clones, of which 90% to 95% are seen a single time; 0.35% to 0.45% belongs to the top ten. Sequenced sample: naive CD4+ T cells from PBMCs. The subset denotes: CD45RA+ positively selected. The receptors were gathered from a man aged 18-30 years in good health. Some clones in this sample may be carry-over from other donors' samples.

This chain links TRBV30 with TRBJ1-3; maybe TRBD1 (6 bases). This CDR3 contains 14 residues. Looked up from germline, CDR1 is GTSNPN and CDR2 is SVGIG (reference sequence). Trimming removed 3 bases at V and 0 bases at J, with 9 bases between. CDR3 DNA: TGTGCCTGGAGGGGGGGGCCCTCTGGAAACACCATATATTTT. Amino acids: CAWRGGPSGNTIYF.

The gene calls are TRBV2 and TRBJ2-7; D is perhaps TRBD1 (5 bases). Germline CDR1 is SNHLY and CDR2 is FYNNEI. The CDR3 consists of 13 residues. With 7 bases removed from V and 2 bases from J, the gap between germline ends came to 12 bases. The CDR3, as DNA: TGTGCCAGCACTATCAGGGCAGCCTACGAGCAGTACTTC. Amino acids: CASTIRAAYEQYF.

The chain combines TRBV5-6 with TRBJ2-1; no definite D call. V lost 2 bases to trimming and J lost 0 bases, with 12 bases between them. CDR1 and CDR2 (germline): SGHDT, YYEEEE. The length of the CDR3 is 16 residues. In DNA, the CDR3 is TGTGCCAGCAGCTTTTTCCGCCTCAGCTCCTACAATGAGCAGTTCTTC. Protein product: CASSFFRLSSYNEQFF.

The genes are TRBV28 and TRBJ1-4; tentative D call: TRBD1 (6 bases). V was cut by 3 bases and J by 6 bases, with 20 bases left in between. Germline values: CDR1 MDHEN, CDR2 SYDVKM. This CDR3 has 17 residues. The CDR3 reads CASSFGGVSTGDEKLFF. The CDR3, as DNA: TGTGCCAGCAGTTTTGGGGGCGTGAGTACTGGAGATGAAAAACTGTTTTTT.

The rearrangement joins TRBV28 to TRBJ1-2, with 7 bases identical to TRBD1. Germline loops: CDR1 MDHEN, CDR2 SYDVKM. J was trimmed by 5 bases and V by 6 bases; bases with no gene match: 15. The CDR3 has 16 amino acids. CDR3 sequence (DNA): TGTGCCAGCAGCGGAAACACAGGGGTGGCGGAATATGGCTACACCTTC. Protein: CASSGNTGVAEYGYTF.

This clone was recorded a few times. The V call is TRBV7-8, the J call TRBJ2-7; 7 nucleotides align to TRBD2. V shed 3 bases, J shed 10 bases, and the junction held 3 bases outside the gene matches. Per the germline V gene, CDR1 is SGHVS and CDR2 is FQNEAQ. CDR3 length equals 11 residues. The CDR3: CASSFAGAQYF. CDR3 DNA sequence: TGTGCCAGCAGCTTCGCGGGAGCACAGTACTTC.

V usage is TRBV5-8 and J usage is TRBJ1-2; D might be TRBD1 (5 bases). Germline CDR1 reads SGHTS; CDR2 reads YDEGEE. Trimming stripped 2 bases from V and 5 bases from J, with 10 bases between. The CDR3 is 13 residues long. This CDR3 is CASSFGTAYGYTF. CDR3 nucleotide sequence: TGTGCCAGCAGCTTCGGGACCGCTTATGGCTACACCTTC.

The rearrangement uses TRBV7-8 and TRBJ2-2, with 7 bases matching TRBD2. With V trimmed by 6 bases and J by 2 bases, 6 bases remained unmatched. Per germline, CDR1 SGHVS and CDR2 FQNEAQ. This CDR3 region has 15 residues. The CDR3 DNA is TGTGCCAGCAGACGCAGCGGGGTTAACACCGGGGAGCTGTTTTTT. Encoded protein: CASRRSGVNTGELFF.

The V and J genes are TRBV9 and TRBJ1-1; D might be TRBD1 (5 bases). The CDR3 is 17 residues long. In germline, CDR1 is SGDLS, CDR2 YYNGEE. Between the trimmed V and J ends, which lost 1 base and 1 base, there was a span of 17 bases. In DNA form, the CDR3 reads TGTGCCAGCAGCGTATACCCTGGGGCAGGGCCGAACACTGAAGCTTTCTTT. Translation: CASSVYPGAGPNTEAFF. Together with reference TRBV9 and TRBJ1-1, the CDR3 gives the full variable domain: DSGVTQTPKHLITATGQRVTLRCSPRSGDLSVYWYQQSLDQGLQFLIQYYNGEERAKGNILERFSAQQFPDLHSELNLSSLELGDSALYFCASSVYPGAGPNTEAFFGQGTRLTVV.

V is TRBV28 and J is TRBJ2-7; a weak D match, TRBD1 (5 bases). Germline CDR1 is MDHEN and CDR2 is SYDVKM. This CDR3 contains 17 residues. V was shortened by 4 bases and J by 4 bases, with 23 bases between the two germline ends. CDR3 sequence reads: CASSSPGHPAVLYEQYF. As DNA, the CDR3 is TGTGCCAGCAGTTCCCCCGGACACCCCGCAGTGTTGTACGAGCAGTACTTC.

The chain is built from TRBV7-2 and TRBJ2-7, with D maybe TRBD1 (5 bases). Germline CDR1 reads SGHTA; CDR2 reads FQGNSA. CDR3 length: 16 amino acids. V lost 1 base and J 0 bases, leaving 13 bases between the germline ends. CDR3 bases: TGTGCCAGCAGCTTAGGGGGCGGCTACAGCTCCTACGAGCAGTACTTC. Protein sequence: CASSLGGGYSSYEQYF.

This rearrangement joins TRBV6-5 to TRBJ1-2, with unresolved D. Trimming removed 6 bases from V and 7 bases from J, with 18 bases in between. Germline V CDR1 and CDR2: MNHEY, SVGAGI. The CDR3 is 14 amino acids. DNA for the CDR3: TGTGCCAGCAGAAACCATAGGACTGGAGGTGGCTACACCTTC. It yields the protein CASRNHRTGGGYTF.

The CDR3 loop is CSAGQNNEQFF. Written as DNA, the CDR3 is TGCAGTGCTGGGCAAAATAATGAGCAGTTCTTC. The genes are TRBV20-1 and TRBJ2-1; D not certain. Germline CDR1 DFQATT, CDR2 SNEGSKA (reference sequence). V was shortened by 5 bases and J by 7 bases, with 9 bases between the two germline ends. This CDR3 comprises 11 residues.

V usage is TRBV19 and J usage is TRBJ1-1, with D maybe TRBD1 (6 bases). V was trimmed by 9 bases and J by 7 bases, leaving 24 bases between them. The germline V gene has CDR1 LNHDA and CDR2 SQIVND (reference sequence). The CDR3 spans 15 residues. CDR3 nucleotide sequence: TGTGCCAGCCCCTTTGAGGGGGGCCCCCTTCTTGAAGCTTTCTTT. Encoded protein: CASPFEGGPLLEAFF.

The gene calls are TRBV2 and TRBJ2-7; D possibly corresponds to TRBD1 (5 bases). The germline gives CDR1 SNHLY, CDR2 FYNNEI. Trimming cost V 8 bases and J 4 bases, with 21 bases left between them. CDR3 length: 15 residues. The CDR3 loop reads CASEIRQLPPYEQYF. CDR3 in DNA: TGTGCCAGCGAGATTCGACAGCTGCCCCCTTACGAGCAGTACTTC.

This chain uses TRBV5-1 with TRBJ2-2, with 8 bases that match TRBD2. Trimming at V came to 3 bases and at J to 6 bases, leaving 7 bases not matched to a gene. The CDR3 has 15 residues. Germline loops: CDR1 SGHRS, CDR2 YFSETQ. The CDR3, as DNA: TGCGCCAGCAGCTCGAGCGGGAGCGAGCCCGGGGAGCTGTTTTTT. This sequence encodes CASSSSGSEPGELFF.

The chain carries TRBV7-2 and TRBJ1-1; D not resolved. The CDR3 consists of 15 residues. Germline assignment: CDR1 SGHTA and CDR2 FQGNSA. Trimming took off 1 base at V and 1 base at J, with 10 bases between the two ends. This CDR3 is CASSLVGRKNTEAFF. CDR3 coding DNA: TGTGCCAGCAGCTTAGTGGGGAGGAAGAACACTGAAGCTTTCTTT.

This clone was picked up a small number of times. This CDR3 is also generated by other DNA sequences in the sample. The chain employs TRBV6-1 and TRBJ1-2; D not certain. The CDR3 is 14 amino acids. V was shortened by 1 base and J by 1 base, with 7 bases between the two germline ends. Germline V gene lookup returns CDR1 MNHNS and CDR2 SASEGT. CDR3 bases: TGTGCCAGCAGTGAAGGTGGCAGTAACTATGGCTACACCTTC. Protein: CASSEGGSNYGYTF.

The rearrangement uses TRBV14 and TRBJ2-3, with D perhaps TRBD1 or TRBD2 (5 bases each). Between the trimmed V and J ends, which lost 5 bases and 0 bases, there was a span of 15 bases. CDR1 is SGHDN and CDR2 is FVKESK in the germline V gene. CDR3 size: 16 residues. CDR3 protein: CASSLTHRTSTDTQYF. The CDR3 bases are TGTGCCAGCAGCTTGACGCACAGGACTAGCACAGATACGCAGTATTTT. Supplemented by reference TRBV14 and TRBJ2-3, the full variable domain reads EAGVTQFPSHSVIEKGQTVTLRCDPISGHDNLYWYRRVMGKEIKFLLHFVKESKQDESGMPNNRFLAERTGGTYSTLKVQPAELEDSGVYFCASSLTHRTSTDTQYFGPGTRLTVL.

The chain couples TRBV15 to TRBJ2-5, with a weak D call TRBD2 (6 bases). The CDR3 is made up of 12 amino acids. From germline, CDR1 is LNHNV and CDR2 YYDKDF (reference sequence). With 5 bases removed from V and 5 bases from J, the gap between germline ends came to 9 bases. The CDR3 here is CATSPGGETQYF. Here the CDR3 DNA reads TGTGCCACCAGCCCTGGGGGGGAGACCCAGTACTTC.

V usage is TRBV29-1 and J usage is TRBJ1-1; a possible D gene is TRBD1 (5 bases). This CDR3 has 12 residues. Germline V gene data show CDR1 as SQVTM and CDR2 as ANQGSEA. Trimming took off 6 bases at V and 3 bases at J, with 11 bases between the two ends. This CDR3 is CSVGTAYTEAFF. The CDR3 coding sequence is TGCAGCGTGGGGACGGCATACACTGAAGCTTTCTTT. Full variable domain (rest looked up from reference TRBV29-1 and TRBJ1-1): SAVISQKPSRDICQRGTSLTIQCQVDSQVTMMFWYRQQPGQSLTLIATANQGSEATYESGFVIDKFPISRPNLTFSTLTVSNMSPEDSSIYLCSVGTAYTEAFFGQGTRLTVV.

J is TRBJ1-2 and V is TRBV29-1; TRBD1 is a possible D gene (5 bases). The CDR3 runs 11 residues. Germline-derived CDR1 and CDR2 are SQVTM and ANQGSEA. The V end lost 8 bases, the J end lost 6 bases, and 13 bases lay between the germline ends. CDR3 amino acids: CSQLGRDGYTF. As DNA, the CDR3 is TGCAGCCAGCTTGGCAGGGATGGCTACACCTTC.

As concerns this clone: Additional DNA sequences in this sample encode the identical CDR3. The rearrangement links TRBV18 to TRBJ1-4; 10 positions match TRBD1. Trimming at V came to 6 bases and at J to 5 bases, leaving 3 bases not matched to a gene. CDR3 length: 14 amino acids. Germline values: CDR1 KGHSH, CDR2 LQKENI. The CDR3 protein is CASSLGQGNEKLFF. The CDR3 DNA reads as TGTGCCAGCTCGCTGGGACAGGGGAATGAAAAACTGTTTTTT.

V usage is TRBV5-1 and J usage is TRBJ1-3; D might be TRBD1 (6 bases). Germline V gives CDR1 SGHRS, CDR2 YFSETQ. The CDR3 spans 16 residues. V lost 3 bases to trimming and J lost 1 base, with 14 bases between them. CDR3 loop: CASSWGAGQSGNTIYF. The CDR3 region has the DNA TGCGCCAGCAGCTGGGGGGCAGGACAATCTGGAAACACCATATATTTT.

Only one count was recorded for this clone. In nucleotides, the CDR3 is TGTGCCAGCAGCTCAATAGAGCGGGGCTCCTACAATGAGCAGTTCTTC. This codes for CASSSIERGSYNEQFF. This chain uses TRBV11-1 with TRBJ2-1, with 7 bases aligning to TRBD2. Per the germline V gene, CDR1 is SGHAT and CDR2 is FQDESV (reference sequence). The junction had 6 bases not matched to a gene; V was cut back by 4 bases and J by 0 bases. This CDR3 is built from 16 residues.

The chain joins TRBV29-1 to TRBJ1-4; D is unclear. V lost 7 bases to trimming and J lost 5 bases, with 20 bases between them. CDR1 and CDR2 from the germline V gene are SQVTM and ANQGSEA. This CDR3 has 15 amino acids. This CDR3 reads CSAAGPGRENEKLFF. The CDR3 DNA is TGCAGCGCCGCCGGTCCGGGCAGAGAGAATGAAAAACTGTTTTTT.

The V call is TRBV7-6, the J call TRBJ2-1; possibly TRBD1 for D (7 bases). Trimming removed 1 base from V and 9 bases from J, with 19 bases in between. The germline CDR1 and CDR2 sequences are SGHVS and FNYEAQ. The CDR3 covers 16 residues. DNA of the CDR3: TGTGCCAGCAGCTTAGAGGGAGGACAGGCTATAGGTGAGCAGTTCTTC. It specifies CASSLEGGQAIGEQFF. Full variable domain (remainder filled in from reference TRBV7-6 and TRBJ2-1): GAGVSQSPRYKVTKRGQDVALRCDPISGHVSLYWYRQALGQGPEFLTYFNYEAQQDKSGLPNDRFSAERPEGSISTLTIQRTEQRDSAMYRCASSLEGGQAIGEQFFGPGTRLTVL.